This T cell receptor (beta chain) was recovered during a study of hypomethylating agent response in myelodysplastic syndrome. About the research overall: A diploid cytogenetic profile was most common; mean age roughly 72 +/- 6.3 years.

Clones were sequenced by immunoSEQ multiplex PCR, and TCRdb holds only the in-frame ones, with some missing. This repertoire shows thousands of clones, around nine tenths found once; its top ten account for 16%. Germline-derived CDR1 and CDR2 are SGHNT and YYREEE (reference sequence). The CDR3 extends over 15 amino acids. J gave up 7 bases and V 1 base, and 4 bases lay outside the gene matches. The source is a human donor with myelodysplastic syndrome. This sequence joins TRBV5-4 and TRBJ1-6; 8 nucleotides match TRBD1. This material consisted of bone marrow, taken before or after starting hypomethylating agent treatment for myelodysplastic syndrome (not recorded which). CDR3 region: CASSLRDRLNSPLHF. The CDR3 region has the DNA TGTGCCAGCAGCTTGAGGGACAGGCTCAATTCACCCCTCCACTTT.